Each of the 5 T cell receptor beta chains below was sequenced from the same sample in a study of CD8+CD57+ T cells in acquired aplastic anemia. It was genomic DNA that served as the template for profiling TCR beta VDJ and CDR3. From the reads, TCRdb called clonotypes with MiXCR, one entry per CDR3 protein. The table lists some 170,000 distinct CDR3 sequences, 71% of them singletons. All sequencing subjects had displayed CD8+CD57+ cell expansion on flow cytometry. Sequencing was performed on sorted CD4+, CD8+, or CD8+CD57+ T cells (not recorded which) from PBMCs. The receptors stem from a human donor with aplastic anemia.

V is TRBV15 and J is TRBJ2-5; unclear D gene. TRBJ2-1 explains the end of the DNA better; the J call may be wrong. The CDR3 loop spans 13 amino acids. Germline V gene sequence: CDR1 LNHNV, CDR2 YYDKDF (reference sequence). For the CDR3, the DNA is TGTGCCACCATGGGCATGGGTGTGAATGAGCAGTTCTTC. Its translation: CATMGMGVNEQFF.

The chain couples TRBV15 to TRBJ2-2; D may be TRBD2 (6 bases). This CDR3 region has 18 residues. The germline gives CDR1 LNHNV, CDR2 YYDKDF (reference sequence). Trimming cost V 3 bases and J 4 bases, with 21 bases left between them. The CDR3: CATSSVAGSGSGTGELFF. DNA for the CDR3: TGTGCCACCAGCAGTGTGGCGGGGAGCGGTAGTGGCACCGGGGAGCTGTTTTTT.

The chain recombines TRBV6-4 with TRBJ2-3; 9 nucleotides line up with TRBD2. The CDR3 loop spans 16 amino acids. With V trimmed by 0 bases and J by 1 base, 2 bases remained unmatched. Germline lookup yields CDR1 MRHNA and CDR2 SNTAGT. As DNA, the CDR3 is TGTGCCAGCAGTGACTCGGCTAGCGGGGGCACAGATACGCAGTATTTT. The encoded protein is CASSDSASGGTDTQYF.

The V call is TRBV3-1, the J call TRBJ1-1; D is uncertain. V was pared by 4 bases and J by 8 bases, with 14 bases between. The CDR3 contains 13 residues. Germline assignment: CDR1 LGHDT and CDR2 YNNKEL (reference sequence). The CDR3, as DNA: TGTGCCAGCAGCCCGGGCCCTGGGAGGGAAGCTTTCTTT. It is translated as CASSPGPGREAFF. Full variable domain (remainder filled in from reference TRBV3-1 and TRBJ1-1): DTAVSQTPKYLVTQMGNDKSIKCEQNLGHDTMYWYKQDSKKFLKIMFSYNNKELIINETVPNRFSPKSPDKAHLNLHINSLELGDSAVYFCASSPGPGREAFFGQGTRLTVV.

The chain couples TRBV2 to TRBJ1-2; no definite D call. The CDR3 spans 14 residues. V was clipped by 6 bases and J by 2 bases, with 13 bases between them. Germline-derived CDR1 and CDR2 are SNHLY and FYNNEI. CDR3 bases: TGTGCCAGCAGACGGGCGGAACGAAACTATGGCTACACCTTC. Amino acid sequence: CASRRAERNYGYTF.